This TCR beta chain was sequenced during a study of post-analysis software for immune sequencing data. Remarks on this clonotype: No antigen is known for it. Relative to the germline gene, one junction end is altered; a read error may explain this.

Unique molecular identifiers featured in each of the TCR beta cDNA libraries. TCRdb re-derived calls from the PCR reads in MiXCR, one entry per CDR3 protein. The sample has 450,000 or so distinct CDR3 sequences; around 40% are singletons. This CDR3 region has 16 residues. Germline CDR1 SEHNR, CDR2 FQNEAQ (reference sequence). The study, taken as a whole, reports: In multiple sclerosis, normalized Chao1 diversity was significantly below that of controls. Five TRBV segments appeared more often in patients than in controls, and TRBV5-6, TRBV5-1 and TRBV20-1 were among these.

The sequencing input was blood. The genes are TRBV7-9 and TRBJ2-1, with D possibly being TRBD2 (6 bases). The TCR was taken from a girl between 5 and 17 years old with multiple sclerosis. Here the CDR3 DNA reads TGTGCCAGCAGCTTATCAAGCGGGCTCTCCCACAATGAGCAGTTCTTC. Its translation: CASSLSSGLSHNEQFF.